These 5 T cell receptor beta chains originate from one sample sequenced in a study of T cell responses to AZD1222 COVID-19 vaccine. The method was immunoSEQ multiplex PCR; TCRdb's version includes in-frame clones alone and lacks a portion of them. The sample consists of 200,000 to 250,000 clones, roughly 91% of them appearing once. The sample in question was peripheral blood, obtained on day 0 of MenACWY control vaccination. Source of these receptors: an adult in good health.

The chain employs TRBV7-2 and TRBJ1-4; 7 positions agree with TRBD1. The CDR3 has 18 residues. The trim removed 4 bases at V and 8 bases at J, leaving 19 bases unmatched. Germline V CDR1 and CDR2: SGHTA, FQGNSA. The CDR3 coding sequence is TGTGCCAGCAGCTCCCGGACAGGTGGGCACCCCGGAGGAGAAAAACTGTTTTTT. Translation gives CASSSRTGGHPGGEKLFF.

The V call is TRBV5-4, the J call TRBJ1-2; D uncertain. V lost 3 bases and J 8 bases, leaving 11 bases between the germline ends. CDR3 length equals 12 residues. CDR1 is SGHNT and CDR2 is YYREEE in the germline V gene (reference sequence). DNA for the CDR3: TGTGCCAGCAGCTCAAACTTGGGGGGCTACACCTTC. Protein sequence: CASSSNLGGYTF.

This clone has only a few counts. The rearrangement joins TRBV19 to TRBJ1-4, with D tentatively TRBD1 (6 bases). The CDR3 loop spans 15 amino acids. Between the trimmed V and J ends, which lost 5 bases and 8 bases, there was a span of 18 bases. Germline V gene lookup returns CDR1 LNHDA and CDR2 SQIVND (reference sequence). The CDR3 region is CASSALQGLREKLFF. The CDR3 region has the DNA TGTGCCAGTAGTGCCCTACAGGGTCTACGGGAAAAACTGTTTTTT.

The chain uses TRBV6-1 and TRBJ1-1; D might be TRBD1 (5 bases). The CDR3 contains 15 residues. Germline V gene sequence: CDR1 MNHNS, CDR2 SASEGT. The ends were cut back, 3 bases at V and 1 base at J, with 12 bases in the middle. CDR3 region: CASSEGGGGNTEAFF. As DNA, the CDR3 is TGTGCCAGCAGTGAGGGGGGGGGAGGGAACACTGAAGCTTTCTTT.

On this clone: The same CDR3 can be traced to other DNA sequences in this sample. This CDR3 reads CASSLGRNTEAFF. DNA for the CDR3: TGTGCCAGCAGTTTAGGCCGAAACACTGAAGCTTTCTTT. J is TRBJ1-1 and V is TRBV27; unclear D gene. Germline values: CDR1 MNHEY, CDR2 SMNVEV (reference sequence). Deletions cut 2 bases from V and 2 bases from J, with 6 bases between. The CDR3 spans 13 residues.